These T cell receptor beta chains were read from a single sample in a study of Graves' ophthalmopathy and Graves' hyperthyroidism. TCRdb recomputed calls from the multiplex PCR reads with MiXCR, one row per CDR3 protein. The data show fewer than 600,000 distinct CDR3 sequences, about 15% seen once. Sequencing was done on a sample of blood. These receptor sequences come from a woman younger than 45 with Graves' ophthalmopathy. The CDR3 runs from the conserved cysteine through the conserved F or W. A D gene is named only where the DNA matches it firmly. Rows may omit the clone size; those that give it use once, few, many or a size class.

v_gene,j_gene,abundance,d_gene,CDR3nt,CDR3aa
TRBV11-3,TRBJ2-7,many,TRBD1,TGTGCCAGCAGCTTCTCGACAGGGGGCTTTGGGCCCGAGCAGTACTTC,CASSFSTGGFGPEQYF
TRBV19,TRBJ1-2,many,TRBD1,TGTGCCAGTAGTGGAAACAGGGGGCGCGGTTATGGCTACACCTTC,CASSGNRGRGYGYTF
TRBV6-6,TRBJ2-5,many,TRBD1,TGTGCCAGCAGTACAGACAGGGGGCGGCAAGAGACCCAGTACTTC,CASSTDRGRQETQYF
TRBV6-1,TRBJ1-1,many,TRBD1,TGTGCCAGCAGCCCCGGGACAGGGGCTAACACTGAAGCTTTCTTT,CASSPGTGANTEAFF
TRBV5-1,TRBJ1-5,many,-,TGCGCCAGCAGCCCTCAAGACAGAAACCAGCCCCAGCATTTT,CASSPQDRNQPQHF
TRBV30,TRBJ1-2,-,-,TGTGCCTGGGGGCCAGGTGGAGCTTATGGCTACACCTTC,CAWGPGGAYGYTF
TRBV6-2/TRBV6-3,TRBJ2-7,many,TRBD1,TGTGCCAGCAGTTACCAATATCCGGGACAGCCATACGAGCAGTACTTC,CASSYQYPGQPYEQYF
TRBV20-1,TRBJ2-7,few,TRBD2,TGCAGTGCTGACGGACTAGCCCCCTACGAGCAGTACTTC,CSADGLAPYEQYF
TRBV7-2,TRBJ1-4,-,-,TGTGCCAGCAGCCTAGAACTTAATGAAAAACTGTTTTTT,CASSLELNEKLFF
TRBV12-3/TRBV12-4,TRBJ1-1,many,TRBD1,TGTGCCAGCAGTCCATCGGGACAGGGTGGTGAAGCTTTCTTT,CASSPSGQGGEAFF
TRBV4-1,TRBJ1-3,few,-,TGCGCCAGCAGCCAAGGACAGAGCTCTGGAAACACCATATATTTT,CASSQGQSSGNTIYF
TRBV12-3/TRBV12-4,TRBJ1-2,many,-,TGTGCCAGCAGCCGGGCCCCTTCTGGCTATGGCTACACCTTC,CASSRAPSGYGYTF
TRBV6-5,TRBJ2-7,many,TRBD1,TGTGCCAGCAGTTTTTCCCGGGACAGGGGGCTCTACGAGCAGTACTTC,CASSFSRDRGLYEQYF
TRBV7-2,TRBJ2-7,once,TRBD2,TGTGCCAGCAGCTTAGTAGGTGGGAGGGCTGGCGAGCAGTACTTC,CASSLVGGRAGEQYF
TRBV12-3/TRBV12-4,TRBJ1-1,many,-,TGTGCCAGCAGTTTTACACTAAGCACTGAAGCTTTCTTT,CASSFTLSTEAFF
TRBV5-1,TRBJ1-1,many,TRBD1,TGCGCCAGCAGCATGACAGGGAGGCTCACTGAAGCTTTCTTT,CASSMTGRLTEAFF
TRBV4-1,TRBJ1-2,-,-,TGCGCCAGCAGCCTAGGGATTCGAGATAAGAATGGCTACACCTTC,CASSLGIRDKNGYTF
TRBV6-5,TRBJ1-1,many,-,TGTGCCAGCAGTTACGCCGGGGGAGCGGGGGACACTGAAGCTTTCTTT,CASSYAGGAGDTEAFF
TRBV28,TRBJ2-6,many,TRBD1,TGTGCCAGCAGTTCCCCCGGGACAGGGAACGGGGCCAACGTCCTGACTTTC,CASSSPGTGNGANVLTF
TRBV27,TRBJ2-7,many,-,TGTGCCAGCAGTCTCCATACGGAGGTCGAGCAGTACTTC,CASSLHTEVEQYF
TRBV6-2/TRBV6-3,TRBJ2-7,many,-,TGTGCCAGCAGTTACTCGGACACCTACGAGCAGTACTTC,CASSYSDTYEQYF
TRBV19,TRBJ2-7,many,-,TGTGCCAGTAGTTTCGGGAGCCAAGGGGGCGAGCAGTACTTC,CASSFGSQGGEQYF
TRBV6-5,TRBJ1-1,many,TRBD1,TGTGCCAGCAGTTACCCGGGACAGCTGAACACTGAAGCTTTCTTT,CASSYPGQLNTEAFF
TRBV12-3/TRBV12-4,TRBJ1-2,-,-,TGTGCCAGCAGTTTTACCGTCTCTAACTATGGCTACACCTTC,CASSFTVSNYGYTF
TRBV20-1,TRBJ2-3,few,TRBD2,TGCAGTGCTCCGGGTCCGGCCGCGGGAGGGTTAGATACGCAGTATTTT,CSAPGPAAGGLDTQYF
TRBV2,TRBJ2-7,many,TRBD1,TGTGCCAGCAGGCGGGACAGGGCAATGTCCTACGAGCAGTACTTC,CASRRDRAMSYEQYF
TRBV18,TRBJ1-1,many,-,TGTGCCAGCTCCAGAGAAATAGGAACTGAAGCTTTCTTT,CASSREIGTEAFF
TRBV20-1,TRBJ1-1,many,-,TGCAGTGCTAGATCGGGTTCCTGGGACACTGAAGCTTTCTTT,CSARSGSWDTEAFF
TRBV5-1,TRBJ2-7,-,-,TGCGCCAGCAGCGAAAGGACAGCCTTCCGGCAGTACTTC,CASSERTAFRQYF
TRBV19,TRBJ2-6,few,TRBD1,TGTGCCAGTAGACATCCGGGACAGGGAAGCTATAGGACGTCTGGGGCCAACGTCCTGACTTTC,CASRHPGQGSYRTSGANVLTF
TRBV20-1,TRBJ2-4,-,-,TGCAGTGCTAGTCGGGGCTCTCAAAACATTCAGTACTTC,CSASRGSQNIQYF
TRBV6-1,TRBJ1-2,many,-,TGTGCCAGCTACTCAGGGGCGAACTATGGCTACACCTTC,CASYSGANYGYTF
TRBV28,TRBJ2-4,-,TRBD1,TGTGCCAGCAGGAGCTCGGGACAGCTAGCCAAAAACATTCAGTACTTC,CASRSSGQLAKNIQYF
TRBV12-3/TRBV12-4,TRBJ1-5,many,-,TGTGCCAGCAGTACCGGGACCCCAAGCAATCAGCCCCAGCATTTT,CASSTGTPSNQPQHF
TRBV28,TRBJ1-2,many,-,TGTGCCAGCAGCATAAGGGGGGTAGGCTACACCTTC,CASSIRGVGYTF
TRBV12-3/TRBV12-4,TRBJ1-5,many,-,TGTGCCAGCAGTACACAATTTGGGGGAGGCCAGCCCCAGCATTTT,CASSTQFGGGQPQHF
TRBV6-1,TRBJ2-7,many,-,TGTGCCAGCAGTGATTTAGCTTCTAGCTCCTACGAGCAGTACTTC,CASSDLASSSYEQYF
TRBV6-6,TRBJ1-1,many,TRBD1,TGTGCCAGCAGTTACTCGCGGGGTGCCGGGACAGCCACGGACTACATGAACACTGAAGCTTTCTTT,CASSYSRGAGTATDYMNTEAFF
TRBV9,TRBJ1-2,many,-,TGTGCCAGCAGCGCGGACCACTATGGCTACACCTTC,CASSADHYGYTF
TRBV2,TRBJ2-7,-,-,TGTGCCAGCAGCTATACACAGGACTCCGACGAGCAGTACTTC,CASSYTQDSDEQYF